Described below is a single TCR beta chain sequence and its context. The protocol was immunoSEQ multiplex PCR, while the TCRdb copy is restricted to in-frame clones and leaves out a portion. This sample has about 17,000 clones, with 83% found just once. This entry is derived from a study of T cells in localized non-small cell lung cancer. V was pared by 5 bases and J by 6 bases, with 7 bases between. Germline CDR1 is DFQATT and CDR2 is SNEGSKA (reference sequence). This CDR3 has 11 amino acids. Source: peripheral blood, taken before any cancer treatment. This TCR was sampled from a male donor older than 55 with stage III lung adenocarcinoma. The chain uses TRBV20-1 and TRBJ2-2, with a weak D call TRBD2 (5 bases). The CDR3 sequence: CSAERAGELFF. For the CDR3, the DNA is TGCAGTGCTGAGAGGGCCGGGGAGCTGTTTTTT.